This T cell receptor (beta chain) was recorded in a study of HIV-infected patients and healthy controls. This clonotype ranks as medium-sized. The target antigen is unknown. General study findings and limits: Healthy control repertoires had roughly threefold more distinct CDR3s than untreated HIV+ repertoires, and higher Shannon diversity.

The repertoire came from unfractionated whole blood and reflected all unsorted peripheral T cells. Peripheral blood, roughly 2.4 ml, was drawn for RNA extraction. The CDR3 totals 15 residues. The junction had 4 bases not matched to a gene; V was cut back by 4 bases and J by 7 bases. The germline gives CDR1 KGHSH, CDR2 LQKENI. Alpha and beta constant-region primers primed reverse transcription of about 500 ng RNA. Alpha and beta chain libraries were made separately by chain-specific third strand synthesis with multiplexing indices. Two random hexamers, added before amplification and joined, formed each molecule's 12-nucleotide barcode. TCRdb reprocessed the 5' RACE reads with MiXCR, giving one entry per CDR3 protein. In the table there are roughly 15,000 distinct CDR3 sequences, roughly a tenth of which are singletons.

The TCR sequence derives from an adult in good health. Sequencing was performed on blood. The chain combines TRBV18 with TRBJ1-6; the match to TRBD1 covers 10 bases. CDR3 in amino acids: CASSLRQGANSPLHF. DNA for the CDR3: TGTGCCAGCTCACTCCGACAGGGGGCGAATTCACCCCTCCACTTT.